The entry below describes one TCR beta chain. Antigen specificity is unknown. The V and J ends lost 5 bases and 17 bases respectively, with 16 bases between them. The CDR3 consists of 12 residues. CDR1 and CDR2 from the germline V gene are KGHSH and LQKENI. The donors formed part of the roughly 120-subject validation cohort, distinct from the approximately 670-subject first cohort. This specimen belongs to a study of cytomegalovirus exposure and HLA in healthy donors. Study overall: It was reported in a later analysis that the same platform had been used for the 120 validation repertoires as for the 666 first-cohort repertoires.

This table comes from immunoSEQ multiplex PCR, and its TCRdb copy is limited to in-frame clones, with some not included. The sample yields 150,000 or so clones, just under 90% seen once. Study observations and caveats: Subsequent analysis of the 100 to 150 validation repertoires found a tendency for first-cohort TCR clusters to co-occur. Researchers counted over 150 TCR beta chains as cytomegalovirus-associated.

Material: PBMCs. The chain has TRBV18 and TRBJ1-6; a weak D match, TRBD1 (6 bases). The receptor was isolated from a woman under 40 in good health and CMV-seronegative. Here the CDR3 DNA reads TGTGCCAGCTCATTTGAAGGACAGTATTTCCACTTT. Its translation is CASSFEGQYFHF.